This TCR beta chain was sequenced in a study of T-cell memory formation after mild COVID-19. Study-wide context: Across donors, TCR clusters were largely donor specific. General study results and limits: Contracting CD4+ clones were located mainly in CM and EM, and CD8+ clones in EMRA. Later expanders leaned toward CD4+, whereas clones contracting from day 15 to 85 were balanced CD4/CD8.

TCR alpha and TCR beta cDNA libraries carrying sample barcodes and UMIs came from 5'RACE with constant-segment primers. Each CDR3 protein gets one entry after TCRdb re-called the 5' RACE reads with MiXCR. The sample consists of 410,000 or so distinct CDR3 sequences, more than 20% of them appearing once. Germline CDR1 SGHVS, CDR2 FQNEAQ. This CDR3 spans 12 amino acids. Trimming took off 4 bases at V and 5 bases at J, with 8 bases between the two ends. This clonotype was seen a few times. Its antigen is unknown. This sequence was found in an adult woman who had mild COVID-19 (a few samples of this study predate the infection). Cell type and time point are not known. J is TRBJ1-1 and V is TRBV7-8; D ambiguous. The sequenced material came from PBMCs or a T cell subset sorted from them (not recorded which). The CDR3 sequence is CASSWGSTEAFF. The CDR3 DNA sequence: TGTGCCAGCAGCTGGGGTTCTACTGAAGCTTTCTTT. Full variable domain (outside the CDR3, taken from reference TRBV7-8 and TRBJ1-1): GAGVSQSPRYKVAKRGQDVALRCDPISGHVSLFWYQQALGQGPEFLTYFQNEAQLDKSGLPSDRFFAERPEGSVSTLKIQRTQQEDSAVYLCASSWGSTEAFFGQGTRLTVV.